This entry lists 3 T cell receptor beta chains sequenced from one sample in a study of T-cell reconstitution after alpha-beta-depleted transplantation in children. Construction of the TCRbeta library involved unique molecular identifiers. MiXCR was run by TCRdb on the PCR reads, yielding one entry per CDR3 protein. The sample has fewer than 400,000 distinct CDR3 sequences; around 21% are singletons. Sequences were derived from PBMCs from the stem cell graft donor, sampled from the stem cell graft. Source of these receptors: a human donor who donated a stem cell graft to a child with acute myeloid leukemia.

The CDR3: CATSGMGRETQYF. CDR3 coding DNA: TGTGCCACCAGTGGAATGGGGCGGGAGACCCAGTACTTC. The chain combines TRBV24-1 with TRBJ2-5, with D possibly TRBD1 on 5 matching bases. V lost 5 bases and J 5 bases, leaving 11 bases between the germline ends. The length of the CDR3 is 13 residues. The germline V gene has CDR1 KGHDR and CDR2 SFDVKD.

The CDR3 here is CASSDRPGVVDSTGELFF. DNA for the CDR3: TGTGCCAGCAGCGACCGACCCGGAGTTGTAGACAGCACCGGGGAGCTGTTTTTT. The chain employs TRBV7-8 and TRBJ2-2; tentative D call: TRBD1 (5 bases). Germline values: CDR1 SGHVS, CDR2 FQNEAQ. The germline V and J ends were trimmed by 5 bases and 4 bases, with 23 bases remaining between them. The CDR3 runs to 18 residues.

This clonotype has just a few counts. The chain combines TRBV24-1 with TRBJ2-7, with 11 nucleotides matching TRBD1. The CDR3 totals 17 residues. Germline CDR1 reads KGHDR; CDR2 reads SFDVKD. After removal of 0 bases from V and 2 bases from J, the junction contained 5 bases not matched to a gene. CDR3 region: CATSDLLGTGGPYEQYF. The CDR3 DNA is TGTGCCACCAGTGATTTGCTCGGGACAGGGGGGCCCTACGAGCAGTACTTC.